This TCR beta chain comes out of a study of the immune and genomic landscape of osteosarcoma (dated by TCRdb to 2020 to 2021). Study-wide context: A total of under 50 pediatric and adult patients with high-grade osteosarcoma made up the overall cohort, and the median age at diagnosis was around 27 years (range about 5-85). Poor-risk disease was overrepresented in the cohort, as 73% of patients had an unfavorable pathologic response to standard therapy and 67% were deceased. A couple of samples from the same tumor site were contributed by each of three patients. The osteosarcoma immunogenomic landscape was characterized by integrating TCR sequencing results with transcriptome, protein array and immunostaining data. The study aimed to explain the limited clinical activity of immune checkpoint inhibitors in osteosarcoma. Osteosarcoma specimens were profiled with whole genome, RNA and T-cell receptor sequencing plus immunohistochemistry and reverse phase protein arrays so that immunogenic potential could be defined. Patients in the overall cohort were 60% male, and approximately 80% presented with localized disease at diagnosis. Findings and caveats that apply to the study as a whole: Productive TCR clonality was low overall, averaging around 0.1 with a maximum of roughly 0.3, suggesting limited T-cell clonal expansion. Along with the frozen tumor specimens, matched blood was collected from just a couple of patients. The clonality benchmarks were taken from external normal skin and healthy peripheral blood data instead of from matched normal tissue. TCR productive clonality was greater in the immune-hot C3 cluster than in the cold C1 cluster, although TCR productive clonality remained low overall. Sample size was not determined by any statistical method, because osteosarcoma is rare and all possible samples were collected. In five cases, a single hyperexpanded clone dominated the repertoire, and each of these five cases had fewer than 100 T-cell clonotypes.

The ImmunoSEQ Assay (Adaptive Biotechnologies) was used to immunosequence the CDR3 regions of the TCR beta chain. Per the source publication's procedure: TCRB rearrangements, read counts, read proportions and gene usage were exported through the ImmunoSEQ Analyzer platform. T-cell clonality was calculated on productive rearrangements as 1 minus Pielou's evenness. In the clonal space homeostasis analysis, clonotypes were binned as rare, small, medium, large or hyperexpanded (0.01 to 1 of the repertoire). TCR productive clonality was compared across immune clusters C1, C2 and C3 using the Wilcoxon rank sum test. TCRdb obtained this table from immuneACCESS and retained in-frame rearrangements with V and J assigned. These tables miss some clones; where compared with another copy, unresolved V genes account for less than half of the shortfall, and the remainder is unexplained. V and J calls and clone size are as listed in that table; D and trimming were resolved from the DNA. The sample table lists about 490 clones, roughly 81% of them with a count of one. In total, the top ten clones hold around 26% of the sample.

The CDR3 goes from the cysteine to the phenylalanine over 15 residues. Of all the DNA, just the CDR3 is kept, 45 bases in frame from base 1. V sheds 3 bases and J sheds 2 bases, leaving 11 bases between their ends. Per the germline V gene, SNHLY is the CDR1 and FYNNEI is the CDR2. Post-treatment primary, local recurrence and metastasis tumors from poor-prognosis patients were used as specimens. This clone has just a few counts. Its antigen target is currently unknown. Within one base of it there is no much larger clone, and no base qualities were kept. Material: osteosarcoma tumor tissue from the thigh. Rearrangement joined TRBV2 to TRBJ1-5, and possibly TRBD1, on 5 matching bases. The sequence came from a human donor with osteosarcoma. The DNA sequence is TGTGCCAGCAGTGATTCTAGGGGTGGCAATCAGCCCCAGCATTTT. It encodes CASSDSRGGNQPQHF.